The present T cell receptor (beta chain) was sequenced within a study of shared clonotypes between healthy human individuals. The deep-level immunoSEQ assay was used. TCRdb's copy holds only in-frame clones and misses some; the assay was immunoSEQ multiplex PCR. The data contain some 1,600,000 clones, 98% of them singletons. The sample taken for sequencing was naive CD4+ T cells sorted from blood. The subset: CD45RA+ positively selected. The sequence was collected from a man under 40 in good health.

Written as DNA, the CDR3 is TGTGCCAGCAGCGTAGAAACTCGGGCCGGGGAGCTGTTTTTT. Protein: CASSVETRAGELFF. This chain uses TRBV9 with TRBJ2-2; no firm D call. The germline gives CDR1 SGDLS, CDR2 YYNGEE. Trimming cost V 0 bases and J 6 bases, with 9 bases left between them. CDR3 length: 14 amino acids.